The rows below give T cell receptor beta chains drawn from one sample of a study of metastatic and nonmetastatic thyroid tumors. MiXCR was used by TCRdb to re-call the PCR reads. In the table there are around 61,000 clones, roughly 30% of which are singletons. The sequenced material came from blood. These receptors were taken from a female donor with papillary thyroid cancer or a benign thyroid nodule (not recorded which). Some clones in this sample may be carry-over from other donors' samples. The CDR3 runs from the conserved cysteine through the conserved F or W. A D gene is named only where the DNA matches it firmly. Clone size is given for some rows only: seen once, a few or many times, or a class if the clone is expanded.

clone size: -
D gene: -
V gene: TRBV12-3/TRBV12-4
J gene: TRBJ1-3
CDR3 protein: CASTPTGVGNTIYF
CDR3 DNA: TGTGCCAGCACCCCGACAGGAGTTGGAAACACCATATATTTT

clone size: once
D gene: -
V gene: TRBV11-3
J gene: TRBJ2-7
CDR3 protein: CASNSGSYEQYF
CDR3 DNA: TGTGCCAGCAACTCAGGGTCCTACGAGCAGTACTTC

clone size: -
D gene: -
V gene: TRBV30
J gene: TRBJ2-3
CDR3 protein: CAWTGVSTDTQYF
CDR3 DNA: TGTGCCTGGACAGGAGTAAGCACAGATACGCAGTATTTT

clone size: many
D gene: -
V gene: TRBV19
J gene: TRBJ1-2
CDR3 protein: CASSIFDGFSYGYTF
CDR3 DNA: TGTGCCAGTAGTATTTTCGACGGCTTTAGCTATGGCTACACCTTC

clone size: medium-sized
D gene: -
V gene: TRBV6-2/TRBV6-3
J gene: TRBJ2-7
CDR3 protein: CASSYRGYEQYF
CDR3 DNA: TGTGCCAGCAGTTACAGGGGGTACGAGCAGTACTTC

clone size: -
D gene: -
V gene: TRBV9
J gene: TRBJ2-5
CDR3 protein: CASSVAQGWETQYF
CDR3 DNA: TGTGCCAGCAGCGTAGCACAGGGTTGGGAGACCCAGTACTTC

clone size: -
D gene: -
V gene: TRBV6-1
J gene: TRBJ2-2
CDR3 protein: CATTSSTGELFF
CDR3 DNA: TGTGCCACCACATCTAGCACCGGGGAGCTGTTTTTT

clone size: -
D gene: -
V gene: TRBV20-1
J gene: TRBJ2-7
CDR3 protein: CSASGRVQGISYEQYF
CDR3 DNA: TGCAGTGCTAGCGGAAGGGTCCAGGGGATCTCCTACGAGCAGTACTTC

clone size: few
D gene: TRBD1
V gene: TRBV28
J gene: TRBJ2-7
CDR3 protein: CASSLWGQGAYEQYF
CDR3 DNA: TGTGCCAGCAGTTTGTGGGGACAGGGGGCCTACGAGCAGTACTTC

clone size: -
D gene: -
V gene: TRBV30
J gene: TRBJ1-1
CDR3 protein: CAWSIYPNTEAFF
CDR3 DNA: TGTGCCTGGAGTATCTACCCCAACACTGAAGCTTTCTTT

clone size: -
D gene: TRBD1
V gene: TRBV13
J gene: TRBJ1-1
CDR3 protein: CASSLGAGTGGTEAFF
CDR3 DNA: TGTGCCAGCAGCCTAGGCGCCGGGACAGGGGGCACTGAAGCTTTCTTT

clone size: few
D gene: -
V gene: TRBV5-1
J gene: TRBJ2-2
CDR3 protein: CASSPEALGAGELFF
CDR3 DNA: TGCGCCAGCAGCCCCGAGGCCCTGGGGGCCGGGGAGCTGTTTTTT

clone size: many
D gene: -
V gene: TRBV7-2
J gene: TRBJ2-4
CDR3 protein: CASSREIDAEEYF
CDR3 DNA: TGTGCCAGCAGCCGGGAAATCGACGCCGAAGAGTACTTC

clone size: few
D gene: -
V gene: TRBV20-1
J gene: TRBJ2-3
CDR3 protein: CSARDGLGGGGSDTQYF
CDR3 DNA: TGCAGTGCTAGAGATGGATTGGGTGGAGGTGGAAGTGATACGCAGTATTTT

clone size: few
D gene: TRBD1
V gene: TRBV5-1
J gene: TRBJ1-2
CDR3 protein: CASSLGQGPSSIRYGYTF
CDR3 DNA: TGCGCCAGCAGCTTGGGACAGGGACCTTCCTCCATTCGGTATGGCTACACCTTC

clone size: -
D gene: TRBD2
V gene: TRBV12-3/TRBV12-4
J gene: TRBJ2-1
CDR3 protein: CASSPLPPGLAGDNEQFF
CDR3 DNA: TGTGCCAGCAGCCCGTTGCCCCCGGGACTAGCGGGAGACAATGAGCAGTTCTTC

clone size: few
D gene: -
V gene: TRBV4-2
J gene: TRBJ1-1
CDR3 protein: CASSQSFQYEAFF
CDR3 DNA: TGTGCCAGCAGCCAATCGTTCCAGTATGAAGCTTTCTTT

clone size: -
D gene: -
V gene: TRBV7-3
J gene: TRBJ1-3
CDR3 protein: CASSLTGTAGGNTIYF
CDR3 DNA: TGTGCCAGCAGCCTAACGGGCACCGCCGGCGGAAACACCATATATTTT

clone size: few
D gene: -
V gene: TRBV28
J gene: TRBJ2-7
CDR3 protein: CASIPTGTNYEQYF
CDR3 DNA: TGTGCCAGCATTCCGACCGGGACAAACTACGAGCAGTACTTC

clone size: -
D gene: TRBD1
V gene: TRBV7-9
J gene: TRBJ1-1
CDR3 protein: CASSLAQGAGTEAFF
CDR3 DNA: TGTGCCAGCAGCTTAGCACAGGGGGCGGGAACTGAAGCTTTCTTT

clone size: -
D gene: TRBD1
V gene: TRBV6-7
J gene: TRBJ2-7
CDR3 protein: CASSYAGTGYYEQYF
CDR3 DNA: TGTGCCAGCAGTTACGCCGGGACAGGGTACTACGAGCAGTACTTC

clone size: few
D gene: TRBD1
V gene: TRBV6-5
J gene: TRBJ1-4
CDR3 protein: CASSYWTGSEKLFF
CDR3 DNA: TGTGCCAGCAGTTACTGGACAGGGAGCGAAAAACTGTTTTTT

clone size: few
D gene: -
V gene: TRBV6-2/TRBV6-3
J gene: TRBJ2-3
CDR3 protein: CASNKGDYLTDTQYF
CDR3 DNA: TGTGCCAGCAATAAGGGTGACTATCTTACAGATACGCAGTATTTT

clone size: few
D gene: -
V gene: TRBV19
J gene: TRBJ2-3
CDR3 protein: CASSIGRTFPDTQYF
CDR3 DNA: TGTGCCAGTAGTATAGGCCGTACCTTTCCAGATACGCAGTATTTT

clone size: medium-sized
D gene: -
V gene: TRBV5-1
J gene: TRBJ1-2
CDR3 protein: CASSLDRENYGYTF
CDR3 DNA: TGCGCCAGCAGCTTGGACAGGGAAAACTATGGCTACACCTTC

clone size: -
D gene: -
V gene: TRBV6-1
J gene: TRBJ2-7
CDR3 protein: CASSEIQGRGEQYF
CDR3 DNA: TGTGCCAGCAGTGAAATTCAGGGAAGGGGTGAGCAGTACTTC

clone size: -
D gene: -
V gene: TRBV5-8
J gene: TRBJ2-3
CDR3 protein: CASSLVGVGGTDTQYF
CDR3 DNA: TGTGCCAGCAGCTTGGTCGGGGTAGGTGGCACAGATACGCAGTATTTT

clone size: -
D gene: TRBD1
V gene: TRBV7-9
J gene: TRBJ1-1
CDR3 protein: CASSWVGGGDEAFF
CDR3 DNA: TGTGCCAGCAGCTGGGTGGGAGGGGGCGATGAAGCTTTCTTT

clone size: -
D gene: -
V gene: TRBV6-2/TRBV6-3
J gene: TRBJ2-1
CDR3 protein: CASSYLAFVNEQFF
CDR3 DNA: TGTGCCAGCAGTTACCTGGCCTTTGTCAATGAGCAGTTCTTC

clone size: few
D gene: -
V gene: TRBV7-6
J gene: TRBJ1-2
CDR3 protein: CASSSSNYGYTF
CDR3 DNA: TGTGCCAGCAGCTCCAGTAACTATGGCTACACCTTC

clone size: -
D gene: TRBD2
V gene: TRBV6-2/TRBV6-3
J gene: TRBJ2-7
CDR3 protein: CASSYQGGAGAREQYF
CDR3 DNA: TGTGCCAGCAGTTACCAGGGCGGGGCGGGAGCGCGGGAGCAGTACTTC

clone size: -
D gene: TRBD1
V gene: TRBV6-5
J gene: TRBJ2-3
CDR3 protein: CASTYGTGDTDTQYF
CDR3 DNA: TGTGCCAGCACTTACGGGACAGGAGACACAGATACGCAGTATTTT

clone size: few
D gene: -
V gene: TRBV19
J gene: TRBJ1-1
CDR3 protein: CASSAPREAFF
CDR3 DNA: TGTGCCAGTAGTGCACCCCGGGAAGCTTTCTTT

clone size: few
D gene: -
V gene: TRBV11-2
J gene: TRBJ1-1
CDR3 protein: CASSLERGRPGSEAFF
CDR3 DNA: TGTGCCAGCAGCTTAGAGAGGGGCCGCCCGGGTTCAGAAGCTTTCTTT

clone size: few
D gene: -
V gene: TRBV19
J gene: TRBJ1-5
CDR3 protein: CASSIARGGPQHF
CDR3 DNA: TGTGCCAGTAGTATAGCGCGGGGGGGGCCCCAGCATTTT

clone size: -
D gene: -
V gene: TRBV6-1
J gene: TRBJ2-7
CDR3 protein: CASRPRGDEQYF
CDR3 DNA: TGTGCCAGCAGGCCCCGGGGAGACGAGCAGTACTTC

clone size: -
D gene: TRBD2
V gene: TRBV6-5
J gene: TRBJ2-3
CDR3 protein: CASSTSGGSTDTQYF
CDR3 DNA: TGCGCCAGCAGTACTAGCGGGGGGTCTACAGATACGCAGTATTTT

clone size: -
D gene: -
V gene: TRBV6-2/TRBV6-3
J gene: TRBJ1-1
CDR3 protein: CASSSLRGNTEAFF
CDR3 DNA: TGTGCCAGCAGTTCCCTCAGGGGTAACACTGAAGCTTTCTTT

clone size: -
D gene: TRBD1
V gene: TRBV6-2/TRBV6-3
J gene: TRBJ1-2
CDR3 protein: CASRDRERAYTF
CDR3 DNA: TGTGCCAGCAGGGACAGGGAGCGCGCCTACACCTTC

clone size: -
D gene: TRBD2
V gene: TRBV6-4
J gene: TRBJ2-5
CDR3 protein: CASSDSRVAGGPVIPQETQYF
CDR3 DNA: TGTGCCAGCAGTGACTCTCGTGTAGCGGGAGGGCCCGTAATTCCTCAAGAGACCCAGTACTTC

clone size: -
D gene: -
V gene: TRBV20-1
J gene: TRBJ2-7
CDR3 protein: CSARDLQGHEQYF
CDR3 DNA: TGCAGTGCTCGCGATCTTCAGGGCCACGAGCAGTACTTC

clone size: -
D gene: -
V gene: TRBV6-1
J gene: TRBJ1-5
CDR3 protein: CASSEPGISNQPQHF
CDR3 DNA: TGTGCCAGCAGTGAACCTGGGATTAGCAATCAGCCCCAGCATTTT

clone size: -
D gene: -
V gene: TRBV7-2
J gene: TRBJ1-1
CDR3 protein: CASSPIARFRDSSMNTEAFF
CDR3 DNA: TGTGCCAGCAGTCCCATTGCCAGGTTCCGGGATTCTTCCATGAACACTGAAGCTTTCTTT

clone size: -
D gene: -
V gene: TRBV2
J gene: TRBJ2-5
CDR3 protein: CASEGHLETQYF
CDR3 DNA: TGTGCCAGTGAGGGTCACCTAGAGACCCAGTACTTC

clone size: few
D gene: TRBD1
V gene: TRBV28
J gene: TRBJ2-7
CDR3 protein: CASTRTGPYEQYF
CDR3 DNA: TGTGCCAGCACTAGGACAGGGCCCTACGAGCAGTACTTC

clone size: few
D gene: TRBD1
V gene: TRBV28
J gene: TRBJ2-7
CDR3 protein: CASRAPGQGGEQYF
CDR3 DNA: TGTGCCAGCAGAGCACCGGGACAGGGAGGCGAGCAGTACTTC

clone size: -
D gene: -
V gene: TRBV5-6
J gene: TRBJ1-2
CDR3 protein: CASSLVGSGGYTF
CDR3 DNA: TGTGCCAGCAGCTTGGTGGGTTCGGGTGGCTACACCTTC

clone size: few
D gene: -
V gene: TRBV28
J gene: TRBJ1-5
CDR3 protein: CASRSYSNQPQHF
CDR3 DNA: TGTGCCAGCAGATCTTATAGCAATCAGCCCCAGCATTTT

clone size: -
D gene: -
V gene: TRBV20-1
J gene: TRBJ2-7
CDR3 protein: CSVAGPLLPYEQYF
CDR3 DNA: TGCAGTGTTGCCGGGCCTTTGCTTCCCTACGAGCAGTACTTC

clone size: few
D gene: -
V gene: TRBV24-1
J gene: TRBJ2-1
CDR3 protein: CATSSTGYNEQFF
CDR3 DNA: TGTGCCACCAGTTCGACAGGCTACAATGAGCAGTTCTTC

clone size: -
D gene: -
V gene: TRBV6-1
J gene: TRBJ2-3
CDR3 protein: CASSRFTADTQYF
CDR3 DNA: TGTGCCAGCAGTCGTTTCACAGCCGATACGCAGTATTTT

clone size: few
D gene: TRBD2
V gene: TRBV19
J gene: TRBJ2-7
CDR3 protein: CASSPLAGVGYEQYF
CDR3 DNA: TGTGCCAGTAGTCCATTAGCGGGAGTCGGGTACGAGCAGTACTTC

clone size: few
D gene: -
V gene: TRBV27
J gene: TRBJ2-7
CDR3 protein: CASSQTFNPSYEQYF
CDR3 DNA: TGTGCCAGCAGTCAAACATTCAACCCCTCCTACGAGCAGTACTTC

clone size: few
D gene: -
V gene: TRBV6-1
J gene: TRBJ1-3
CDR3 protein: CASSEWGGSGNTIYF
CDR3 DNA: TGTGCCAGCAGTGAATGGGGCGGCTCTGGAAACACCATATATTTT

clone size: few
D gene: -
V gene: TRBV2
J gene: TRBJ2-2
CDR3 protein: CASSGRDTNTGELFF
CDR3 DNA: TGTGCCAGCAGTGGGAGGGACACGAACACCGGGGAGCTGTTTTTT

clone size: -
D gene: -
V gene: TRBV4-2
J gene: TRBJ2-2
CDR3 protein: CASSHSLILGNTGELFF
CDR3 DNA: TGTGCCAGCAGCCATTCCTTAATACTTGGGAACACCGGGGAGCTGTTTTTT

clone size: few
D gene: -
V gene: TRBV19
J gene: TRBJ2-3
CDR3 protein: CASYQGRNHTDTQYF
CDR3 DNA: TGTGCCAGCTACCAAGGGCGGAACCACACAGATACGCAGTATTTT

clone size: -
D gene: -
V gene: TRBV6-2/TRBV6-3
J gene: TRBJ1-5
CDR3 protein: CASSYRNQPQHF
CDR3 DNA: TGTGCCAGCAGTTACCGCAATCAGCCCCAGCATTTT

clone size: few
D gene: -
V gene: TRBV6-4
J gene: TRBJ2-1
CDR3 protein: CASSGRGHPSSYNEQFF
CDR3 DNA: TGTGCCAGCAGTGGGCGTGGGCACCCAAGCTCCTACAATGAGCAGTTCTTC

clone size: -
D gene: TRBD2
V gene: TRBV5-1
J gene: TRBJ2-1
CDR3 protein: CASSPPSGNEQFF
CDR3 DNA: TGCGCCAGCAGCCCCCCTAGCGGCAATGAGCAGTTCTTC